This passage covers 32 T cell receptor beta chains from one sample sequenced in a study of blood T cell repertoires in COVID-19. Libraries were prepared by immunoSEQ multiplex PCR; TCRdb keeps only in-frame clonotypes and omits some of them. The sample shows about 200,000 clones, approximately 88% of them seen only once. Sample: peripheral blood. Receptor source: a middle-aged man with acute or convalescent COVID-19.

The chain's CDR3 is CSARDMAGYTF. In nucleotides, the CDR3 is TGCAGTGCTAGAGATATGGCCGGCTACACCTTC. V gene TRBV20-1 combines with J gene TRBJ1-2; no reliable D call. Germline CDR1 and CDR2: DFQATT and SNEGSKA (reference sequence). Trimming stripped 0 bases from V and 8 bases from J, with 7 bases between. The CDR3 is made up of 11 amino acids.

The chain recombines TRBV6-4 with TRBJ1-1; TRBD1 agrees at 8 bases. In germline, CDR1 is MRHNA, CDR2 SNTAGT. Unmatched junction bases numbered 2, after V lost 4 bases and J lost 1 base. This CDR3 is built from 14 residues. The CDR3 sequence is CASSVDRENTEAFF. DNA of the CDR3: TGTGCCAGCAGTGTGGACAGGGAGAACACTGAAGCTTTCTTT.

This chain uses TRBV10-3 with TRBJ2-7; weak D call: TRBD1 (5 bases). The germline V gene encodes CDR1 ENHRY and CDR2 SYGVKD. V shed 0 bases and J shed 4 bases, with 10 bases lying between them. The CDR3 runs 14 residues. The CDR3 spells CAISESRGRYEQYF. CDR3 coding DNA: TGTGCCATCAGTGAGTCAAGGGGCCGGTACGAGCAGTACTTC.

This clone was counted a single time. V is TRBV11-3 and J is TRBJ2-2; D may be TRBD1 (5 bases). V shed 3 bases and J shed 6 bases, with 14 bases lying between them. The germline gives CDR1 SGHNT, CDR2 YENEEA. The CDR3 runs 15 residues. CDR3 DNA sequence: TGTGCCAGCAGCTTTAATCAGGGTAACGCCGGGGAGCTGTTTTTT. This translates into CASSFNQGNAGELFF.

This clone has just a few counts. The rearrangement links TRBV11-2 to TRBJ2-7; TRBD1 might be the D (6 bases). The V end lost 4 bases, the J end lost 4 bases, and 8 bases lay between the germline ends. Germline assignment: CDR1 SGHAT and CDR2 FQNNGV. The CDR3 is 12 residues long. The CDR3 here is CASSSGQYEQYF. The CDR3 DNA sequence: TGTGCCAGCAGCTCAGGACAGTACGAGCAGTACTTC.

The chain carries TRBV11-2 and TRBJ1-1, with a possible D match to TRBD1 (5 bases). CDR3 length: 13 amino acids. The V and J ends lost 5 bases and 1 base respectively, with 8 bases between them. CDR1 is SGHAT and CDR2 is FQNNGV in the germline V gene. The CDR3 is CASSSDRNTEAFF. CDR3 in DNA: TGTGCCAGCAGCAGCGACAGGAACACTGAAGCTTTCTTT.

The V and J genes are TRBV5-1 and TRBJ2-2, with D hard to call. Germline CDR1 SGHRS, CDR2 YFSETQ. V dropped 5 bases and J dropped 1 base, with 12 bases sitting between them. The CDR3 has 15 residues. The DNA for the CDR3 is TGCGCCAGCAGACGTGGAGATGGGAACACCGGGGAGCTGTTTTTT. This translates into CASRRGDGNTGELFF.

The chain recombines TRBV21-1 with TRBJ2-7; the D call in the table, TRBD2, was not verified against the DNA. TRBV21-1 counts as a pseudogene. CDR3 length: 15 residues. The CDR3 DNA reads TGTGCCAGCATCGATAGACTAGCGGATACCTACGAGCAGTACTTC. Amino acid sequence: CASIDRLADTYEQYF.

V usage is TRBV5-1 and J usage is TRBJ1-4; D unresolved. Looked up from germline, CDR1 is SGHRS and CDR2 is YFSETQ. The CDR3 is 15 residues long. V was trimmed by 0 bases and J by 3 bases, leaving 9 bases between them. The CDR3 DNA reads TGCGCCAGCAGCTTGGCCGGAGCGCCTAATGAAAAACTGTTTTTT. This sequence encodes CASSLAGAPNEKLFF.

The rearrangement links TRBV18 to TRBJ2-6, with D tentatively TRBD1 (5 bases). The V gene's germline CDR1 is KGHSH and CDR2 LQKENI. This CDR3 has 18 amino acids. V was trimmed by 1 base and J by 1 base, leaving 14 bases between them. The CDR3 spells CASSPRGQGGSGANVLTF. CDR3 nucleotide sequence: TGTGCCAGCTCACCACGAGGCCAGGGTGGGTCTGGGGCCAACGTCCTGACTTTC. The full variable domain, in which reference TRBV18 and TRBJ2-6 provide the parts outside the CDR3, is NAGVMQNPRHLVRRRGQEARLRCSPMKGHSHVYWYRQLPEEGLKFMVYLQKENIIDESGMPKERFSAEFPKEGPSILRIQQVVRGDSAAYFCASSPRGQGGSGANVLTFGAGSRLTVL.

The V gene is TRBV19, the J gene TRBJ2-1, with 7 bases fitting TRBD2. The CDR3 is 15 amino acids. V gave up 4 bases and J gave up 8 bases; unmatched junction bases: 11. CDR1 is LNHDA and CDR2 is SQIVND in the germline V gene (reference sequence). This CDR3 reads CASSTLARGRDEQFF. The CDR3, as DNA: TGTGCCAGTAGTACACTAGCCCGGGGGAGGGATGAGCAGTTCTTC.

Only one count was recorded for this clone. The chain has TRBV5-1 and TRBJ2-7, with 11 positions matching TRBD2. The CDR3 extends over 15 amino acids. With 0 bases clipped from V and 5 bases from J, the junction kept 4 bases outside the gene matches. Germline-derived CDR1 and CDR2 are SGHRS and YFSETQ. This chain's CDR3 is CASSLALAGVNEQYF. CDR3 DNA: TGCGCCAGCAGCTTGGCACTAGCGGGAGTCAACGAGCAGTACTTC.

This chain connects TRBV15 to TRBJ2-7; TRBD1 aligns across 9 bases. This CDR3 is 14 amino acids long. V was clipped by 4 bases and J by 4 bases; unmatched bases: 5. In germline, CDR1 is LNHNV, CDR2 YYDKDF (reference sequence). This chain's CDR3 is CATSTTGGRYEQYF. The CDR3 nucleotides read TGTGCCACCAGCACCACAGGGGGCCGGTACGAGCAGTACTTC.

The genes are TRBV7-6 and TRBJ2-2; a weak D match, TRBD2 (6 bases). This CDR3 is built from 13 residues. The germline gives CDR1 SGHVS, CDR2 FNYEAQ. V lost 2 bases, J lost 8 bases, and 9 bases lay in between. CDR3 DNA: TGTGCCAGCAGCTTAACTAGCCTGGGGGAGCTGTTTTTT. Translated, it gives CASSLTSLGELFF.

The chain links TRBV19 to TRBJ1-1; no definite D call. This CDR3 has 13 amino acids. The V end lost 3 bases, the J end lost 2 bases, and 7 bases lay between the germline ends. Germline V gene data show CDR1 as LNHDA and CDR2 as SQIVND (reference sequence). In nucleotides, the CDR3 is TGTGCCAGTAGTATTCAGTTAAACACTGAAGCTTTCTTT. Encoded protein: CASSIQLNTEAFF. Complete variable domain (other parts from reference TRBV19 and TRBJ1-1): DGGITQSPKYLFRKEGQNVTLSCEQNLNHDAMYWYRQDPGQGLRLIYYSQIVNDFQKGDIAEGYSVSREKKESFPLTVTSAQKNPTAFYLCASSIQLNTEAFFGQGTRLTVV.

This rearrangement joins TRBV4-2 to TRBJ1-2; a possible D gene is TRBD1 (6 bases). Trimming took off 1 base at V and 0 bases at J, with 12 bases between the two ends. This CDR3 is built from 16 residues. Per germline, CDR1 LGHNA and CDR2 YNFKEQ. CDR3 sequence (DNA): TGTGCCAGCAGCCAAGTTAACAGGGTTGCTAACTATGGCTACACCTTC. Translation gives CASSQVNRVANYGYTF.

This chain uses TRBV7-2 with TRBJ2-1; 9 bases are shared with TRBD1. Germline CDR1 and CDR2: SGHTA and FQGNSA. Trimming removed 2 bases from V and 7 bases from J; junction bases left unmatched: 9. The CDR3 covers 16 residues. The CDR3 region has the DNA TGTGCCAGCAGCTTAAGGGCTCGACAGGGGGGGAATGAGCAGTTCTTC. Residues: CASSLRARQGGNEQFF.

This rearrangement joins TRBV5-8 to TRBJ1-4, with D hard to call. V lost 4 bases to trimming and J lost 7 bases, with 11 bases between them. Germline V lookup: CDR1 SGHTS, CDR2 YDEGEE. CDR3 length: 13 amino acids. The CDR3: CASSPPAGEKLFF. The CDR3 nucleotides are TGTGCCAGCAGCCCGCCGGCGGGTGAAAAACTGTTTTTT.

V gene TRBV6-5 combines with J gene TRBJ1-4; D is uncertain. The germline CDR1 and CDR2 sequences are MNHEY and SVGAGI. The V end was cut by 10 bases, the J end by 8 bases, with 11 bases between. The CDR3 totals 11 residues. This CDR3 reads CATASGEKLFF. Written as DNA, the CDR3 is TGTGCCACCGCGTCGGGGGAAAAACTGTTTTTT.

The CDR3 bases are TGTGCCACCAGCAGGGACAGGGCGCAGGATGGCTACACCTTC. It is translated as CATSRDRAQDGYTF. This chain links TRBV15 with TRBJ1-2; 8 bases are shared with TRBD1. The CDR3 totals 14 residues. The germline V gene has CDR1 LNHNV and CDR2 YYDKDF (reference sequence). Trimming removed 3 bases from V and 6 bases from J; junction bases left unmatched: 6.

V usage is TRBV6-6 and J usage is TRBJ1-5; D possibly corresponds to TRBD1 (6 bases). The CDR3 runs 12 residues. Germline V gene data show CDR1 as MNHNY and CDR2 as SVGAGI (reference sequence). V was pared by 8 bases and J by 5 bases, with 10 bases between. CDR3 bases: TGTGCCAGCTCAGGGGTCGATCAGCCCCAGCATTTT. It specifies CASSGVDQPQHF.

The rearrangement uses TRBV5-1 and TRBJ1-6; D gene ambiguous. Per the germline V gene, CDR1 is SGHRS and CDR2 is YFSETQ. Trimming removed 2 bases at V and 9 bases at J, with 12 bases between. The CDR3 has 14 amino acids. The DNA for the CDR3 is TGCGCCAGCAGCTTCGGCCAGGATCCTTCACCCCTCCACTTT. Translating it yields CASSFGQDPSPLHF.

This clone was counted once. The CDR3 coding sequence is TGTGCCAGCAGTGAAGATCTTTATGGCTACACCTTC. This translates into CASSEDLYGYTF. The rearrangement joins TRBV6-1 to TRBJ1-2; D gene ambiguous. Looked up from germline, CDR1 is MNHNS and CDR2 is SASEGT. This CDR3 contains 12 residues. V was trimmed by 1 base and J by 5 bases, leaving 5 bases between them.

CDR3 loop: CASSSVPAYEQYF. In DNA, the CDR3 is TGTGCCAGCAGCTCCGTCCCCGCCTACGAGCAGTACTTC. This chain joins TRBV7-2 and TRBJ2-7; D ambiguous. Germline-derived CDR1 and CDR2 are SGHTA and FQGNSA. V lost 4 bases and J 2 bases, leaving 9 bases between the germline ends. This CDR3 contains 13 residues.

The sample holds a few counts of this clone. V and J are TRBV29-1 and TRBJ1-1; D gene ambiguous. The CDR3 loop spans 11 amino acids. The germline CDR1 and CDR2 sequences are SQVTM and ANQGSEA. The germline V and J ends were trimmed by 4 bases and 1 base, with 4 bases remaining between them. The CDR3 loop is CSVVQNTEAFF. The CDR3 bases are TGCAGCGTTGTACAGAACACTGAAGCTTTCTTT. The full variable domain, with the rest looked up from reference TRBV29-1 and TRBJ1-1, is SAVISQKPSRDICQRGTSLTIQCQVDSQVTMMFWYRQQPGQSLTLIATANQGSEATYESGFVIDKFPISRPNLTFSTLTVSNMSPEDSSIYLCSVVQNTEAFFGQGTRLTVV.

V and J are TRBV7-2 and TRBJ2-3; TRBD2 aligns across 8 bases. Germline CDR1 SGHTA, CDR2 FQGNSA. Losses at the gene ends were 1 base for V and 6 bases for J; bases not matched to a gene: 6. This CDR3 is built from 15 residues. The CDR3 reads CASSLDPGGADTQYF. CDR3 DNA: TGTGCCAGCAGCTTAGACCCGGGGGGGGCGGATACGCAGTATTTT.

This rearrangement joins TRBV7-9 to TRBJ1-1; 7 positions agree with TRBD1. Per the germline V gene, CDR1 is SEHNR and CDR2 is FQNEAQ (reference sequence). The CDR3 length is 14 residues. The junction had 8 bases not matched to a gene; V was cut back by 0 bases and J by 10 bases. The CDR3: CASSLARQGQRAFF. The DNA of the CDR3 is TGTGCCAGCAGCTTAGCCCGACAGGGACAACGAGCTTTCTTT.

This clone was picked up one time. The CDR3 is CASLPGTGAWESNQPQHF. CDR3 bases: TGCGCCAGCCTACCCGGGACAGGGGCTTGGGAAAGCAATCAGCCCCAGCATTTT. V is TRBV23-1 and J is TRBJ1-5, with 10 bases fitting TRBD1. TRBV23-1 belongs to the ORF category, with a function that is uncertain. Trimming cost V 8 bases and J 1 base; bases outside gene matches: 14. This CDR3 contains 18 residues.

The J gene is TRBJ2-5, the V gene TRBV7-6; TRBD1 matches at 8 bases. This CDR3 spans 17 amino acids. Germline V lookup: CDR1 SGHVS, CDR2 FNYEAQ. The ends lost 0 bases at V and 5 bases at J; junction bases unmatched: 11. CDR3 nucleotides: TGTGCCAGCAGCTTAGCGCGCCGCAGGGGGCGCGAGGAGACCCAGTACTTC. Protein sequence: CASSLARRRGREETQYF. Variable domain in full (rest from reference TRBV7-6 and TRBJ2-5): GAGVSQSPRYKVTKRGQDVALRCDPISGHVSLYWYRQALGQGPEFLTYFNYEAQQDKSGLPNDRFSAERPEGSISTLTIQRTEQRDSAMYRCASSLARRRGREETQYFGPGTRLLVL.

This chain connects TRBV19 to TRBJ2-7; 10 positions match TRBD1. The germline gives CDR1 LNHDA, CDR2 SQIVND (reference sequence). The CDR3 has 15 amino acids. The junction had 7 bases not matched to a gene; V was cut back by 5 bases and J by 3 bases. Here the CDR3 DNA reads TGTGCCAGTAGTCCAAGGACAGGGGGAGGCTACGAGCAGTACTTC. It encodes CASSPRTGGGYEQYF. Full variable domain (missing parts from reference TRBV19 and TRBJ2-7): DGGITQSPKYLFRKEGQNVTLSCEQNLNHDAMYWYRQDPGQGLRLIYYSQIVNDFQKGDIAEGYSVSREKKESFPLTVTSAQKNPTAFYLCASSPRTGGGYEQYFGPGTRLTVT.

The chain employs TRBV28 and TRBJ1-3; D remains ambiguous. Germline-derived CDR1 and CDR2 are MDHEN and SYDVKM. The V gene lost 4 bases and the J gene lost 0 bases, with 10 bases spanning the gap. This CDR3 comprises 15 residues. The CDR3 coding sequence is TGTGCCAGCAGTTCCCAGGTGTTCTCTGGAAACACCATATATTTT. The encoded protein is CASSSQVFSGNTIYF.

This clone has a handful of counts. This sequence joins TRBV5-4 and TRBJ1-5; tentative D call: TRBD1 (5 bases). Germline CDR1 SGHNT, CDR2 YYREEE (reference sequence). Between the trimmed V and J ends, which lost 3 bases and 5 bases, there was a span of 18 bases. This CDR3 has 16 residues. The CDR3 loop reads CASSSQGVGGHQPQHF. For the CDR3, the DNA is TGTGCCAGCAGCTCCCAGGGTGTGGGGGGACATCAGCCCCAGCATTTT. Full variable domain (rest looked up from reference TRBV5-4 and TRBJ1-5): ETGVTQSPTHLIKTRGQQVTLRCSSQSGHNTVSWYQQALGQGPQFIFQYYREEENGRGNFPPRFSGLQFPNYSSELNVNALELDDSALYLCASSSQGVGGHQPQHFGDGTRLSIL.